These 21 T cell receptor beta chains share one sample of origin, sequenced in a study of technical replicates of blood from several donors. Libraries were prepared by immunoSEQ multiplex PCR; TCRdb keeps only in-frame clonotypes and omits some of them. The sample lists 75,000 to 90,000 clones, 95% to 98% seen once, with 0.34% in the top ten. Sequencing input: T cells isolated from PBMCs. The receptors stem from a human donor in good health.

The V and J genes are TRBV5-1 and TRBJ1-2; 8 positions agree with TRBD1. Germline V lookup: CDR1 SGHRS, CDR2 YFSETQ. The CDR3 consists of 12 residues. The junction had 6 bases not matched to a gene; V was cut back by 6 bases and J by 8 bases. The CDR3: CASKGQGTGYTF. CDR3 sequence (DNA): TGCGCCAGCAAAGGACAGGGTACGGGCTACACCTTC.

V and J are TRBV5-1 and TRBJ2-5; 8 bases map to TRBD2. CDR3 length: 15 residues. V lost 4 bases and J lost 3; bases outside the gene matches: 8. CDR1 is SGHRS, CDR2 YFSETQ, per germline. The CDR3 is CASSLPQAGEETQYF. CDR3 DNA: TGCGCCAGCAGCCTTCCTCAAGCGGGAGAAGAGACCCAGTACTTC.

This clone was detected only once. The gene calls are TRBV7-2 and TRBJ2-1; D is possibly TRBD2 (6 bases). The CDR3 loop spans 14 amino acids. In germline, CDR1 is SGHTA, CDR2 FQGNSA. Deletions cut 5 bases from V and 2 bases from J, with 10 bases between. The CDR3 here is CASSTAGPYNEQFF. The DNA of the CDR3 is TGTGCCAGCAGCACGGCGGGACCCTACAATGAGCAGTTCTTC.

This clone was detected once. The V gene is TRBV5-4, the J gene TRBJ2-2; 8 nucleotides agree with TRBD1. The CDR3 totals 14 residues. The germline V gene encodes CDR1 SGHNT and CDR2 YYREEE (reference sequence). Trimming at V came to 5 bases and at J to 7 bases, leaving 7 bases not matched to a gene. CDR3 sequence reads: CASSFAGGGGELFF. The CDR3 region has the DNA TGTGCCAGCAGTTTCGCAGGGGGCGGCGGGGAGCTGTTTTTT.

Concerning this clone: At the DNA level, this CDR3 is encoded by other sequences in the same sample as well. The chain has TRBV7-9 and TRBJ2-1; no clear D. In germline, CDR1 is SEHNR, CDR2 FQNEAQ (reference sequence). V lost 0 bases and J 8 bases, leaving 8 bases between the germline ends. This CDR3 spans 13 amino acids. The CDR3, as DNA: TGTGCCAGCAGCTTAGCGCTCCGGGATGAGCAGTTCTTC. Amino acids: CASSLALRDEQFF.

This chain uses TRBV5-5 with TRBJ1-5; no clear D. The germline gives CDR1 SGHKS, CDR2 YYEKEE (reference sequence). The ends were cut back, 0 bases at V and 7 bases at J, with 14 bases in the middle. The CDR3 length is 15 residues. The CDR3: CASSLGGSTAQPQHF. The CDR3 DNA reads TGTGCCAGCAGCTTGGGAGGCAGTACGGCGCAGCCCCAGCATTTT.

The chain recombines TRBV19 with TRBJ1-5; tentative D call: TRBD1 (5 bases). There are 15 residues in the CDR3. Trimming cost V 2 bases and J 9 bases, with 17 bases left between them. Germline CDR1 and CDR2: LNHDA and SQIVND (reference sequence). CDR3 amino acids: CASSISDRHFGPQHF. The CDR3 nucleotides read TGTGCCAGTAGTATATCAGACAGACACTTTGGGCCCCAGCATTTT. Full variable domain (outside the CDR3, taken from reference TRBV19 and TRBJ1-5): DGGITQSPKYLFRKEGQNVTLSCEQNLNHDAMYWYRQDPGQGLRLIYYSQIVNDFQKGDIAEGYSVSREKKESFPLTVTSAQKNPTAFYLCASSISDRHFGPQHFGDGTRLSIL.

This rearrangement joins TRBV29-1 to TRBJ1-1; 8 nucleotides agree with TRBD1. Germline V lookup: CDR1 SQVTM, CDR2 ANQGSEA. J was trimmed by 3 bases and V by 6 bases; bases with no gene match: 6. The CDR3 is 13 residues long. CDR3 sequence: CSVTGQGDTEAFF. Here the CDR3 DNA reads TGCAGCGTGACCGGACAGGGAGACACTGAAGCTTTCTTT.

The chain recombines TRBV10-3 with TRBJ1-2; tentative D call: TRBD1 (6 bases). Trimming pared 0 bases from V and 6 bases from J, leaving 23 bases between. In germline, CDR1 is ENHRY, CDR2 SYGVKD. This CDR3 has 18 amino acids. Here the CDR3 reads CAISESSGGRGASNGYTF. Written as DNA, the CDR3 is TGTGCCATCAGTGAGTCGTCTGGAGGGAGGGGGGCGTCTAATGGCTACACCTTC.

V and J are TRBV27 and TRBJ2-7, with 7 bases that match TRBD1. The V gene's germline CDR1 is MNHEY and CDR2 SMNVEV (reference sequence). V lost 0 bases and J lost 5; bases outside the gene matches: 1. The CDR3 sequence is 13 residues long. CDR3 region: CASSLSTGNEQYF. CDR3 DNA: TGTGCCAGCAGTTTATCGACAGGGAACGAGCAGTACTTC.

The J gene is TRBJ2-7, the V gene TRBV6-4, with 9 positions matching TRBD2. The CDR3 runs 13 residues. Germline V lookup: CDR1 MRHNA, CDR2 SNTAGT. Trimming at V came to 5 bases and at J to 5 bases, leaving 4 bases not matched to a gene. This CDR3 reads CASSPSGINEQYF. The CDR3 DNA reads as TGTGCCAGCAGTCCTAGCGGGATCAACGAGCAGTACTTC.

This clone was observed a single time. The V call is TRBV19, the J call TRBJ1-1, with D possibly TRBD1 on 6 matching bases. There are 13 residues in the CDR3. Trimming took 7 bases from V and 2 from J, leaving 11 bases between them. The V gene's germline CDR1 is LNHDA and CDR2 SQIVND (reference sequence). The CDR3 here is CASTSGVNTEAFF. The CDR3 region has the DNA TGTGCCAGTACCTCAGGGGTTAACACTGAAGCTTTCTTT.

The chain couples TRBV9 to TRBJ2-5; D may be TRBD2 (6 bases). Per germline, CDR1 SGDLS and CDR2 YYNGEE. The CDR3 spans 14 residues. V was clipped by 3 bases and J by 2 bases, with 11 bases between them. CDR3 region: CASSATGSQETQYF. The CDR3 bases are TGTGCCAGCAGCGCAACCGGGAGTCAAGAGACCCAGTACTTC.

The chain employs TRBV12-2 and TRBJ1-2; TRBD1 is the table's D call, not checked against the DNA. TRBV12-2 is a listed pseudogene. The CDR3 length is 14 residues. The CDR3 loop is CASRFQGIVYGYTF. CDR3 sequence (DNA): TGTGCAAGTCGCTTCCAGGGGATTGTCTATGGCTACACCTTC.

The chain couples TRBV29-1 to TRBJ2-1; 8 nucleotides line up with TRBD2. Germline V CDR1 and CDR2: SQVTM, ANQGSEA. This CDR3 region has 18 residues. The V and J ends lost 7 bases and 8 bases, in that order; junction bases with no gene match: 25. DNA for the CDR3: TGCAGCGCTAAAAAAGATATAGCGGGATATACCGGGGGGGATGAGCAGTTCTTC. Protein sequence: CSAKKDIAGYTGGDEQFF.

The V and J genes are TRBV6-1 and TRBJ2-3; the D is unclear. The CDR3 is 16 amino acids. V was trimmed by 2 bases and J by 7 bases, leaving 19 bases between them. Germline loops: CDR1 MNHNS, CDR2 SASEGT. The chain's CDR3 is CASSERIAGFHYTQYF. The DNA for the CDR3 is TGTGCCAGCAGTGAACGAATCGCAGGTTTTCATTATACGCAGTATTTT.

The V gene is TRBV5-4, the J gene TRBJ2-7; D possibly corresponds to TRBD2 (6 bases). Trimming pared 4 bases from V and 5 bases from J, leaving 13 bases between. The CDR3 is made up of 13 amino acids. Germline values: CDR1 SGHNT, CDR2 YYREEE (reference sequence). As DNA, the CDR3 is TGTGCCAGCAGCCCCGGTCCGGGGGACGAGCAGTACTTC. It is translated as CASSPGPGDEQYF.

The V and J genes are TRBV14 and TRBJ2-3; a possible D gene is TRBD2 (6 bases). The CDR3 runs to 15 residues. Trimming took 2 bases from V and 5 from J, leaving 14 bases between them. Germline CDR1 reads SGHDN; CDR2 reads FVKESK. CDR3 DNA sequence: TGTGCCAGCAGCCAAAGACTACGGGAGTTAGATACGCAGTATTTT. Amino acids: CASSQRLRELDTQYF.

The chain employs TRBV19 and TRBJ1-1, with D possibly being TRBD1 (5 bases). V lost 3 bases and J lost 0, with 17 bases in between. The CDR3 is 17 amino acids. Germline CDR1 and CDR2: LNHDA and SQIVND (reference sequence). The CDR3 sequence is CASSIPLRPGVNTEAFF. The DNA of the CDR3 is TGTGCCAGTAGTATTCCACTAAGGCCGGGGGTGAACACTGAAGCTTTCTTT.

The chain joins TRBV2 to TRBJ2-7; D is possibly TRBD2 (5 bases). The V end was cut by 3 bases, the J end by 6 bases, with 12 bases between. CDR3 length equals 13 residues. Looked up from germline, CDR1 is SNHLY and CDR2 is FYNNEI. CDR3 sequence: CASSDRIGSEQYF. DNA for the CDR3: TGTGCCAGCAGTGATCGGATAGGGAGCGAGCAGTACTTC.

V usage is TRBV11-2 and J usage is TRBJ2-2, with TRBD1 matching 9 bases. CDR3 size: 15 residues. V trimming: 4 bases; J trimming: 3 bases; junction bases outside the gene matches: 3. CDR1 and CDR2 (germline): SGHAT, FQNNGV. The CDR3 nucleotides read TGTGCCAGCAGCTCAAGACAGGGGGACACCGGGGAGCTGTTTTTT. Translation: CASSSRQGDTGELFF. The full variable domain, in which reference TRBV11-2 and TRBJ2-2 provide the parts outside the CDR3, is EAGVAQSPRYKIIEKRQSVAFWCNPISGHATLYWYQQILGQGPKLLIQFQNNGVVDDSQLPKDRFSAERLKGVDSTLKIQPAKLEDSAVYLCASSSRQGDTGELFFGEGSRLTVL.